Listed below are T cell receptor beta chains from one sample, sequenced in a study of blood T cells in healthy people across ages. TCRdb reprocessed the 5' RACE reads with MiXCR, giving one entry per CDR3 protein. Of about 1.4 million distinct CDR3 sequences listed, roughly 60% are singletons. The specimen sequenced was blood. Every receptor here comes from a man younger than 35 in good health. CDR3s include the opening cysteine and the closing phenylalanine or tryptophan. Fields, in order: clone size, V gene, D gene, J gene, CDR3 protein, CDR3 DNA. The D gene is left open where the match is weak. Only some rows state a clone size, as once, few, many or a class for expanded clones.

clone size: -
V gene: TRBV12-3/TRBV12-4
D gene: TRBD1
J gene: TRBJ2-7
CDR3 protein: CASSSGQGSHEQYF
CDR3 DNA: TGTGCCAGCAGCTCGGGACAGGGGTCCCACGAGCAGTACTTC

clone size: -
V gene: TRBV6-6
D gene: -
J gene: TRBJ1-5
CDR3 protein: CASSYGDVYSNQPQHF
CDR3 DNA: TGTGCCAGCAGTTATGGGGACGTATATAGCAATCAGCCCCAGCATTTT

clone size: few
V gene: TRBV4-1
D gene: -
J gene: TRBJ2-7
CDR3 protein: CASSQEESSYEQYF
CDR3 DNA: TGCGCCAGCAGCCAAGAGGAAAGCTCCTACGAGCAGTACTTC

clone size: -
V gene: TRBV7-4
D gene: -
J gene: TRBJ2-7
CDR3 protein: CASSLESGQYPYEQYF
CDR3 DNA: TGTGCCAGCAGCTTAGAGTCTGGACAGTATCCCTACGAGCAGTACTTC

clone size: few
V gene: TRBV2
D gene: -
J gene: TRBJ1-2
CDR3 protein: CASSETPSYGYTF
CDR3 DNA: TGTGCCAGCAGTGAAACCCCCTCCTATGGCTACACCTTC

clone size: -
V gene: TRBV21-1
D gene: -
J gene: TRBJ2-5
CDR3 protein: CASSPGRGRLQYF
CDR3 DNA: TGTGCCAGCAGCCCAGGCAGGGGGAGGCTCCAGTACTTC

clone size: -
V gene: TRBV2
D gene: TRBD2
J gene: TRBJ2-3
CDR3 protein: CASKRISGGAGDTQYF
CDR3 DNA: TGTGCCAGCAAACGGATAAGCGGGGGGGCAGGAGATACGCAGTATTTT

clone size: -
V gene: TRBV4-2
D gene: -
J gene: TRBJ1-1
CDR3 protein: CASSHYEGDSRTEAFF
CDR3 DNA: TGTGCCAGCAGCCATTATGAAGGGGATTCGAGGACTGAAGCTTTCTTT

clone size: few
V gene: TRBV7-2
D gene: TRBD1
J gene: TRBJ2-7
CDR3 protein: CASSFVQGASEQYF
CDR3 DNA: TGTGCCAGCAGCTTTGTACAGGGGGCTAGTGAGCAGTACTTC

clone size: -
V gene: TRBV28
D gene: TRBD1
J gene: TRBJ2-5
CDR3 protein: CASSLVYGTAQETQYF
CDR3 DNA: TGTGCCAGCAGTTTAGTCTACGGGACAGCCCAAGAGACCCAGTACTTC

clone size: -
V gene: TRBV12-3/TRBV12-4
D gene: TRBD1
J gene: TRBJ2-3
CDR3 protein: CASPAGQVPDTQYF
CDR3 DNA: TGTGCCAGCCCCGCCGGACAGGTTCCAGATACGCAGTATTTT

clone size: once
V gene: TRBV5-1
D gene: TRBD2
J gene: TRBJ2-1
CDR3 protein: CASSIGGEGFNEQFF
CDR3 DNA: TGCGCCAGCAGCATTGGGGGGGAGGGGTTCAACGAGCAGTTCTTC

clone size: -
V gene: TRBV29-1
D gene: -
J gene: TRBJ1-1
CDR3 protein: CSVGGVFAGTEAFF
CDR3 DNA: TGCAGCGTCGGAGGGGTGTTTGCGGGCACTGAAGCTTTCTTT

clone size: -
V gene: TRBV12-3/TRBV12-4
D gene: -
J gene: TRBJ2-7
CDR3 protein: CASSGTGLAYEQYF
CDR3 DNA: TGTGCCAGCAGTGGCACGGGACTCGCCTACGAGCAGTACTTC

clone size: -
V gene: TRBV27
D gene: -
J gene: TRBJ2-7
CDR3 protein: CASRPIRDVTYEQYF
CDR3 DNA: TGTGCCAGCAGACCTATTCGGGACGTAACCTACGAGCAGTACTTC

clone size: -
V gene: TRBV20-1
D gene: -
J gene: TRBJ2-7
CDR3 protein: CSANDRRAAEQYF
CDR3 DNA: TGCAGTGCCAACGACAGAAGAGCGGCCGAGCAGTACTTC

clone size: -
V gene: TRBV28
D gene: TRBD2
J gene: TRBJ2-7
CDR3 protein: CATRTRAYEQYF
CDR3 DNA: TGTGCCACCCGGACTAGGGCCTACGAGCAGTACTTC

clone size: -
V gene: TRBV9
D gene: -
J gene: TRBJ1-4
CDR3 protein: CASSATNEGGKLFF
CDR3 DNA: TGTGCCAGCAGCGCCACCAATGAAGGGGGAAAACTGTTTTTT

clone size: -
V gene: TRBV6-1
D gene: TRBD2
J gene: TRBJ2-1
CDR3 protein: CASTLAGGLYNEQFF
CDR3 DNA: TGTGCCAGCACACTAGCGGGAGGACTCTACAATGAGCAGTTCTTC

clone size: few
V gene: TRBV6-2/TRBV6-3
D gene: -
J gene: TRBJ2-7
CDR3 protein: CASSYDREDHEQYF
CDR3 DNA: TGTGCCAGCAGTTACGACAGGGAGGACCACGAGCAGTACTTC

clone size: few
V gene: TRBV6-1
D gene: TRBD2
J gene: TRBJ2-3
CDR3 protein: CASSEEGTQLAGGTDTQYF
CDR3 DNA: TGTGCCAGCAGTGAAGAAGGGACTCAACTAGCGGGGGGCACAGATACGCAGTATTTT

clone size: few
V gene: TRBV28
D gene: -
J gene: TRBJ2-6
CDR3 protein: CASRPHDSGANVLTF
CDR3 DNA: TGTGCCAGCAGACCACACGACTCTGGGGCCAACGTCCTGACTTTC

clone size: -
V gene: TRBV15
D gene: -
J gene: TRBJ2-1
CDR3 protein: CATSGRNHNEQFF
CDR3 DNA: TGTGCCACCAGTGGCAGGAACCACAATGAGCAGTTCTTC

clone size: -
V gene: TRBV4-1
D gene: -
J gene: TRBJ2-5
CDR3 protein: CASSQVVSSIATQYF
CDR3 DNA: TGCGCCAGCAGCCAAGTTGTTAGTTCAATTGCGACCCAGTACTTC

clone size: -
V gene: TRBV5-5
D gene: TRBD2
J gene: TRBJ2-1
CDR3 protein: CASSSYGAGVNEQFF
CDR3 DNA: TGTGCCAGCAGCTCCTATGGGGCGGGAGTCAATGAGCAGTTCTTC

clone size: -
V gene: TRBV20-1
D gene: TRBD2
J gene: TRBJ2-1
CDR3 protein: CSALTSGRDEQFF
CDR3 DNA: TGCAGTGCTCTGACTAGCGGGAGGGATGAGCAGTTCTTC

clone size: once
V gene: TRBV12-3/TRBV12-4
D gene: -
J gene: TRBJ2-3
CDR3 protein: CASSFQGAPQADTQYF
CDR3 DNA: TGTGCCAGCAGTTTCCAAGGGGCGCCTCAGGCAGATACGCAGTATTTT

clone size: -
V gene: TRBV5-6
D gene: TRBD1
J gene: TRBJ1-4
CDR3 protein: CASSLPGGNEKLFF
CDR3 DNA: TGTGCCAGCAGCTTGCCAGGGGGTAATGAAAAACTGTTTTTT

clone size: -
V gene: TRBV6-5
D gene: -
J gene: TRBJ2-3
CDR3 protein: CASSRHPTDTQYF
CDR3 DNA: TGTGCCAGCAGTCGACACCCCACAGATACGCAGTATTTT

clone size: -
V gene: TRBV20-1
D gene: -
J gene: TRBJ1-4
CDR3 protein: CGSDGQGEKLFF
CDR3 DNA: TGCGGTTCTGATGGGCAGGGAGAAAAACTGTTTTTT

clone size: -
V gene: TRBV2
D gene: -
J gene: TRBJ2-6
CDR3 protein: CASSLHPGTGANVLTF
CDR3 DNA: TGTGCCAGCAGTCTCCATCCAGGGACTGGGGCCAACGTCCTGACTTTC

clone size: -
V gene: TRBV29-1
D gene: -
J gene: TRBJ2-7
CDR3 protein: CSVQENSYEQYF
CDR3 DNA: TGCAGCGTACAGGAGAACTCCTACGAGCAGTACTTC

clone size: once
V gene: TRBV4-2
D gene: -
J gene: TRBJ1-1
CDR3 protein: CASSQDAGRGTEAFF
CDR3 DNA: TGTGCCAGCAGCCAAGACGCGGGCAGGGGCACTGAAGCTTTCTTT

clone size: -
V gene: TRBV7-6
D gene: -
J gene: TRBJ2-6
CDR3 protein: CASSYGTPNVLTF
CDR3 DNA: TGTGCCAGCAGCTACGGGACCCCCAACGTCCTGACTTTC

clone size: -
V gene: TRBV12-3/TRBV12-4
D gene: -
J gene: TRBJ2-7
CDR3 protein: CASSADGRTYEQYF
CDR3 DNA: TGTGCCAGCAGTGCTGATGGCCGGACCTACGAGCAGTACTTC

clone size: few
V gene: TRBV10-3
D gene: -
J gene: TRBJ2-7
CDR3 protein: CAISEIGSLYEQYF
CDR3 DNA: TGTGCCATCAGTGAGATCGGGAGCCTATACGAGCAGTACTTC